This T cell receptor (beta chain) was found in a study of T cell changes during pregnancy in multiple sclerosis. TCRdb keeps only in-frame clones here, not all; method: immunoSEQ multiplex PCR. The data hold some 31,000 clones, with nearly 90% observed a single time. Germline assignment: CDR1 MNHEY and CDR2 SMNVEV (reference sequence). J gave up 1 base and V 0 bases, and 4 bases lay outside the gene matches. CDR3 size: 16 residues. This clone appeared a single time. The rearrangement uses TRBV27 and TRBJ1-1, with 8 bases identical to TRBD1. The clonotype was recovered from a female donor with multiple sclerosis, enrolled in a pregnancy study. Specimen: CD8+ T cells from peripheral blood mononuclear cells, collected in the third trimester of pregnancy. CDR3 region: CASSLSRTGWNTEAFF. In DNA, the CDR3 is TGTGCCAGCAGTTTATCCCGGACAGGGTGGAACACTGAAGCTTTCTTT.